This T cell receptor (beta chain) was captured in a study of blood T cells in healthy people across ages. Whole-study results and caveats: With age, beta diversity per million T cells declined roughly linearly, significantly by 40.

Around 10 milliliters was the volume of peripheral blood drawn from each donor. A remark on this clonotype: Its antigen is currently unknown. Germline is not matched at one junction end, which may reflect a read error.

Sample-barcoded 5' priming and a J-beta primer mix drove a second PCR of about 7 to 11 cycles. From the 5' RACE reads, TCRdb called clonotypes with MiXCR, one entry per CDR3 protein. Among about 1.8 million distinct CDR3 sequences, less than 50% were seen once, and the ten largest hold less than 2.5%. This receptor was obtained from a woman aged 40 to 50 in good health. The specimen was blood.

Here the CDR3 DNA reads TGTGCCGGCAGCCAAGCAGCGAGGAATGAGCAGTTCTTC. It translates to CAGSQAARNEQFF. The chain has TRBV3-1 and TRBJ2-1; no clear D. The germline V gene has CDR1 LGHDT and CDR2 YNNKEL (reference sequence). This CDR3 is built from 13 residues.